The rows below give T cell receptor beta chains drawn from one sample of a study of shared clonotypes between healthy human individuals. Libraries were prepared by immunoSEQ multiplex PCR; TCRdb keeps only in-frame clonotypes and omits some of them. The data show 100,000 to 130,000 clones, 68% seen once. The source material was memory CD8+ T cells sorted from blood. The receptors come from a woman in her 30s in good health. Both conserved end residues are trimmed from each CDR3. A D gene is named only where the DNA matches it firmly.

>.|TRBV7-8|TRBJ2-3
ASSNLLLGTDTQY
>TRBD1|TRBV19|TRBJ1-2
ASSETGAGYT
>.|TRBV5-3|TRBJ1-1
ASSLTSNTEAF
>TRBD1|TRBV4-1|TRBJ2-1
ASSQGQGPYNEQF
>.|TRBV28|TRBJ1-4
ASSRTTNEKLF
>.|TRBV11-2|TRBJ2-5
ASSRNRVYETQY
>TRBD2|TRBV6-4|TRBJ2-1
ASSDIAGSGNEQF
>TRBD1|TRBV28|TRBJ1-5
ASRSTGTGERGNQPQH
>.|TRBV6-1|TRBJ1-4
ASSEVWQVVDEKLF
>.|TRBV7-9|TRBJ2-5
ASSFSGETQY
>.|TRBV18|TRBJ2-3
ASSISASSTDTQY
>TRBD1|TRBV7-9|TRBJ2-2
ASSPDRAGELF
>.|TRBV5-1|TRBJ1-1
ASSLTGYTEAF
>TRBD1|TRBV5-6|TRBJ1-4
ASSFRDRGLPNEKLF
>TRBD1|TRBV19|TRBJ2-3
ASLTGDGSDTQY
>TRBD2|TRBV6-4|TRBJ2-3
ASRLAGDTDTQY
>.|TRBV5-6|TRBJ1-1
ASSFSREGANTEAF